This record concerns one TCR beta chain sequence. Its antigen is currently unknown. These data come from a study of cytomegalovirus exposure and HLA in healthy donors. Primers included in the PCR were 60 Vbeta and 13 Jbeta primers. Sequenced by immunoSEQ multiplex PCR; TCRdb stores in-frame clones only, minus some. The top ten clones hold 15% to 19% of a sample with 200,000 to 250,000 clones, over 65% of them seen once. Broader study findings: A later analysis reportedly found that, within productive TCRs, an Asian-associated ancestry cluster had fewer N-insertions than the mean observed across the roughly 700 donors. 150 or so TCR beta chains were listed as cytomegalovirus-associated.

The CDR3 totals 15 residues. Germline values: CDR1 SGDLS, CDR2 YYNGEE. Trimming took 0 bases from V and 3 from J, leaving 12 bases between them. The chain uses TRBV9 and TRBJ1-2; TRBD1 might be the D (5 bases). This TCR was sampled from a man aged 40-49 years in good health and CMV-seronegative. Sequenced: PBMCs. The CDR3 loop is CASSVAAGFDYGYTF. In DNA form, the CDR3 reads TGTGCCAGCAGCGTAGCGGCAGGGTTTGACTATGGCTACACCTTC.